The T cell receptor (beta chain) under discussion was sequenced for a study of T cell responses to AZD1222 COVID-19 vaccine. Study observations and caveats: Donors were largely white British and mainly female; clonal diversity was possibly underestimated.

Assay: immunoSEQ multiplex PCR; the TCRdb copy retains only in-frame clones and omits some. The sample consists of around 94,000 clones, about 85% of them appearing once. Pooled in the analysis were second doses at about 4 or about 12 weeks. This clone showed up just a few times. Its target is not known. Looked up from germline, CDR1 is SGHDN and CDR2 is FVKESK. V shed 5 bases and J shed 3 bases, with 14 bases lying between them. The CDR3 has 14 amino acids. The chain links TRBV14 to TRBJ2-7, with D tentatively TRBD1 or TRBD2 (5 bases each). The clonotype was recovered from an adult who received the AZD1222 COVID-19 vaccine. The starting material was peripheral blood, obtained 28 days after the second AZD1222 dose. The CDR3 sequence: CASSSSQGRYEQYF. CDR3 bases: TGTGCCAGCAGCTCCAGCCAGGGACGCTACGAGCAGTACTTC.